Detailed here is one TCR beta chain. As handled by the study authors: Quantification of nucleated cells was approximated via reference gene primer amplification. The repertoire was sequenced with immunoSEQ multiplex PCR; TCRdb's copy has only in-frame clones and lacks some. The D gene and trimming were derived from the DNA, and the V and J assignments and clone size from that table. This repertoire shows about 130,000 clones, roughly 72% found once; its top ten account for 10% to 13%. The data were taken from a study of blood T cell repertoires in COVID-19. About the study: Sites in the United States, Italy and Spain provided acute and convalescent COVID-19 samples.

The CDR3 totals 12 residues. Germline V lookup: CDR1 KGHSH, CDR2 LQKENI. The V and J ends lost 2 bases and 4 bases respectively, with 6 bases between them. This chain links TRBV18 with TRBJ2-7; D unresolved. This TCR was recovered from a human donor in a cohort sampled during active COVID-19. The sample was peripheral blood. The CDR3 sequence is CASSPSQYEQYF. Written as DNA, the CDR3 is TGTGCCAGCTCACCATCACAGTACGAGCAGTACTTC.